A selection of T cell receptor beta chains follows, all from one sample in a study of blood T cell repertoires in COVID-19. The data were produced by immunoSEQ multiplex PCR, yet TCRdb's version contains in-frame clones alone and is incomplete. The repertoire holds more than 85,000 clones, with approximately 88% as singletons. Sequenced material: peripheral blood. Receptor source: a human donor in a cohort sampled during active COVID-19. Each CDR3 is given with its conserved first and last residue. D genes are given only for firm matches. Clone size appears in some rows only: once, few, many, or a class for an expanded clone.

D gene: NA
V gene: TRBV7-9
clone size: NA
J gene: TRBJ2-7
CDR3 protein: CASSPGSGHRQQYF
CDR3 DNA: TGTGCCAGCAGCCCCGGCTCGGGACACAGGCAGCAGTACTTC

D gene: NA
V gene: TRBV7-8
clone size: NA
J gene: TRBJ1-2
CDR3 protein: CASSDRRRGYGYTF
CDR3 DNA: TGTGCCAGCAGCGACAGACGGAGGGGATATGGCTACACCTTC

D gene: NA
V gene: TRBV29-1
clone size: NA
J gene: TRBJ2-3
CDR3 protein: CSVASSTDTQYF
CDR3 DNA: TGCAGCGTTGCTAGCTCCACAGATACGCAGTATTTT

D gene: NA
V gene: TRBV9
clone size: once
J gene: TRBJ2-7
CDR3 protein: CASSGSDSYEQYF
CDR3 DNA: TGTGCCAGCTCAGGGTCCGATTCCTACGAGCAGTACTTC

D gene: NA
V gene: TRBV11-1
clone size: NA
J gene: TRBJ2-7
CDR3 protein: CASSPHSRGEQYF
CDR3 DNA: TGTGCCAGCAGCCCCCATAGCAGGGGCGAGCAGTACTTC

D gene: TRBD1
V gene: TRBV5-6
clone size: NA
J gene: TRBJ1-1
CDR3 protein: CASSRGTENTEAFF
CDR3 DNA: TGTGCCAGCAGCCGTGGGACAGAGAACACTGAAGCTTTCTTT

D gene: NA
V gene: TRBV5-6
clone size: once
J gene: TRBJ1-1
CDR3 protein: CASSLDSGFGYTEAFF
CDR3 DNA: TGTGCCAGCAGCTTGGATTCAGGGTTTGGGTACACTGAAGCTTTCTTT

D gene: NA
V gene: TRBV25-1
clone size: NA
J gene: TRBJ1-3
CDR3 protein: CANQGGGRNTIYF
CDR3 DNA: TGTGCCAACCAAGGGGGGGGGAGAAACACCATATATTTT

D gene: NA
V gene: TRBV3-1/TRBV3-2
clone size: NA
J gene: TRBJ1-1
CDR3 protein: CASSFRQLNTEAFF
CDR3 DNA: TGTGCCAGCAGCTTCAGACAGCTAAACACTGAAGCTTTCTTT

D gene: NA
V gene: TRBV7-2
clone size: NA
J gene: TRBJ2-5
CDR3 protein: CASSPGLLETQYF
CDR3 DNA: TGTGCCAGCAGCCCAGGACTATTAGAGACCCAGTACTTC

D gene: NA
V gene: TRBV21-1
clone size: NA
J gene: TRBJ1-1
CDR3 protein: CASRTRGNTEAFF
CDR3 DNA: TGTGCCAGCAGGACCCGGGGGAACACTGAAGCTTTCTTT

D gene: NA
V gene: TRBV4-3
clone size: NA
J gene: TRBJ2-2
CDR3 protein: CASRRSRGSTGELFF
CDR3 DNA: TGCGCCAGCAGACGATCCCGAGGGAGCACCGGGGAGCTGTTTTTT

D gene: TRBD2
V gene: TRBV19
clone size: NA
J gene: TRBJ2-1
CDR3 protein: CASSIGLAGVGFF
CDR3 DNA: TGTGCCAGTAGTATTGGTCTAGCGGGGGTCGGGTTCTTC

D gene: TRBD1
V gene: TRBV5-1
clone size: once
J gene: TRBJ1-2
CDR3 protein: CASSPTGDTYGYTF
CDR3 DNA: TGCGCCAGCAGCCCGACAGGGGATACCTATGGCTACACCTTC

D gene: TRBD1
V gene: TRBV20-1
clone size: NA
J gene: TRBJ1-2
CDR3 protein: CSGDSNYGYTF
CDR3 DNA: TGCAGTGGGGACAGTAACTATGGCTACACCTTC

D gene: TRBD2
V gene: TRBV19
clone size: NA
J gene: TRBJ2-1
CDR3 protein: CASRSGDRRGEQFF
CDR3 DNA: TGTGCCAGTAGGAGCGGGGACCGACGCGGTGAGCAGTTCTTC

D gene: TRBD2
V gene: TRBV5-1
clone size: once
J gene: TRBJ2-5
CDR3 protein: CASSPRLAGAQETQYF
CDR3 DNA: TGCGCCAGCAGCCCACGACTAGCGGGGGCACAAGAGACCCAGTACTTC

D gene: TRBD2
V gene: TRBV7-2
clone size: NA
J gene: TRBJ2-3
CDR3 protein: CASSYSGATDTQYF
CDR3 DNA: TGTGCCAGCAGCTATAGCGGGGCCACAGATACGCAGTATTTT

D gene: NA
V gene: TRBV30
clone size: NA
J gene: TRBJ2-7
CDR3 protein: CAWSGGDHSYEQYF
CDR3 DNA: TGTGCCTGGAGTGGCGGGGACCACTCCTACGAGCAGTACTTC

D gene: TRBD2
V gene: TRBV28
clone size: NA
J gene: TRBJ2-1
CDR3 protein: CASGGLAGGSSYNEQFF
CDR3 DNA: TGTGCCAGCGGCGGACTAGCGGGGGGGAGCTCCTACAATGAGCAGTTCTTC

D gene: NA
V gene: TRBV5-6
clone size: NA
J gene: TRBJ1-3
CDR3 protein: CASSLDRGNTIYF
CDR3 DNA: TGTGCCAGCAGCTTGGACAGGGGAAACACCATATATTTT

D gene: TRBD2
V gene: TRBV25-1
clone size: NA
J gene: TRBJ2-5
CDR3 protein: CASRLASGETQYF
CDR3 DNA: TGTGCCAGCAGACTAGCGAGTGGAGAGACCCAGTACTTC

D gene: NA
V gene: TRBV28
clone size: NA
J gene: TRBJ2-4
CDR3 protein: CASSTRFYLAKNIQYF
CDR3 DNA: TGTGCCAGCAGCACTAGGTTTTACCTAGCCAAAAACATTCAGTACTTC

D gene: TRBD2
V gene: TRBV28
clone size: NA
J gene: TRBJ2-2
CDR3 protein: CASRVLAGALNTGELFF
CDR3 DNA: TGTGCCAGCAGGGTACTAGCGGGGGCCCTGAACACCGGGGAGCTGTTTTTT

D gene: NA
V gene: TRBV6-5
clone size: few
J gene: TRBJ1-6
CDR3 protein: CASSPSNNSPLHF
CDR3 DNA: TGTGCCAGCAGTCCCTCTAATAATTCACCCCTCCACTTT

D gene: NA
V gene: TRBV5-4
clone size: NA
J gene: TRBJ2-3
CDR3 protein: CASSLPSYPDTQYF
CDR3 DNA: TGTGCCAGCAGCTTGCCTAGCTACCCGGATACGCAGTATTTT

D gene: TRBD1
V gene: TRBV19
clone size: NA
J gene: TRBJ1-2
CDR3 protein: CASSIRGQGNGYTF
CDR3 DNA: TGTGCCAGTAGTATACGTGGACAGGGGAATGGCTACACCTTC

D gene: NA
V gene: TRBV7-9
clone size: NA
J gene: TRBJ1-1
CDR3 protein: CASSLVAGTTEAFF
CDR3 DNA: TGTGCCAGCAGCTTAGTGGCAGGGACAACTGAAGCTTTCTTT

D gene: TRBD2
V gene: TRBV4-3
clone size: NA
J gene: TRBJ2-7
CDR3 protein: CASSQDERGDYEQYF
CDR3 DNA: TGCGCCAGCAGCCAAGATGAGCGGGGGGACTACGAGCAGTACTTC

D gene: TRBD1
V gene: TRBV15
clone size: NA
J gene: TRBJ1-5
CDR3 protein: CATSPQGAGSNQPQHF
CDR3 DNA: TGTGCCACCAGTCCTCAGGGGGCCGGGAGCAATCAGCCCCAGCATTTT

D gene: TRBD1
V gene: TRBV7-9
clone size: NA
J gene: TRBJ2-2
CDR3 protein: CASLTGEHGELFF
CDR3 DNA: TGTGCCAGCCTGACAGGGGAGCACGGGGAGCTGTTTTTT

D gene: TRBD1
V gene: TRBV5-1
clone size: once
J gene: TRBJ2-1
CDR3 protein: CASSFGGTGAGHEQFF
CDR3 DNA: TGCGCCAGCAGTTTCGGCGGTACAGGGGCGGGCCATGAGCAGTTCTTC

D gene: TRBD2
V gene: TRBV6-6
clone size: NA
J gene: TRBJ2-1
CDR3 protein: CASSTLAGNYNEQFF
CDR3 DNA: TGTGCCAGCAGTACCCTAGCGGGGAACTACAATGAGCAGTTCTTC

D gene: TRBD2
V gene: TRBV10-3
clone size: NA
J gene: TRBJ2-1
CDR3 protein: CAISGGLAGGEQFF
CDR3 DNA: TGTGCCATCAGCGGCGGACTAGCGGGCGGTGAGCAGTTCTTC

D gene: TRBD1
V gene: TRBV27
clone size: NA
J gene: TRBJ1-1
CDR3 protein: CASSRTGTAGAAFF
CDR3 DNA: TGTGCCAGCAGTCGCACCGGGACAGCAGGGGCAGCTTTCTTT

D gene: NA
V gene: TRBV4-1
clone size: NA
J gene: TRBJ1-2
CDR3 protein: CASSGAANYGYTF
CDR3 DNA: TGCGCCAGCAGCGGAGCAGCTAACTATGGCTACACCTTC

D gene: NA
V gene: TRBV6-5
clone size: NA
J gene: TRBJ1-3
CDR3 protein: CASSSVDRIGNTIYF
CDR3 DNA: TGTGCCAGCAGTTCAGTCGACAGAATTGGAAACACCATATATTTT

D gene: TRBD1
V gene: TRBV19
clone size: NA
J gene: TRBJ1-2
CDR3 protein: CASSRSTGTGAYGYTF
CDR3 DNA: TGTGCCAGTAGCCGATCAACCGGGACAGGAGCTTATGGCTACACCTTC

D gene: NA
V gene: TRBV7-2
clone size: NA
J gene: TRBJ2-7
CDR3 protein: CASSLGTPGTSEQYF
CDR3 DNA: TGTGCCAGCAGCTTAGGGACACCGGGTACGAGCGAGCAGTACTTC

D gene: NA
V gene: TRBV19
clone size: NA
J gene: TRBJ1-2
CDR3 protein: CASSILQGLGYTF
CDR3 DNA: TGTGCCAGTAGTATCTTACAGGGTCTTGGCTACACCTTC

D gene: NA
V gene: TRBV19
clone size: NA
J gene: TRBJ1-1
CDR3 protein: CASSIDQRGFTVDTEAFF
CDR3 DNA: TGTGCCAGTAGTATAGATCAAAGGGGGTTCACAGTTGACACTGAAGCTTTCTTT

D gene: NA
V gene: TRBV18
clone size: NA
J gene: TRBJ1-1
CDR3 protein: CASSPGGERAFF
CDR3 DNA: TGTGCCAGCTCACCCGGAGGGGAGAGAGCTTTCTTT

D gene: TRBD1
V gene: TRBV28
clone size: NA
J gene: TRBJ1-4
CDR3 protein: CASRGGTGGGKLFF
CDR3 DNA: TGTGCCAGCAGGGGAGGGACAGGGGGAGGAAAACTGTTTTTT

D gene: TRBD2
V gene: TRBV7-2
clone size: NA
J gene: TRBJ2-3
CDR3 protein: CASSLLVAGGATADTQYF
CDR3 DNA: TGTGCCAGCAGCTTATTGGTAGCGGGGGGGGCCACCGCAGATACGCAGTATTTT

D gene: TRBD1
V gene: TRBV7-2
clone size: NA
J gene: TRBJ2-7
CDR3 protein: CASSLEAGGYSYEQYF
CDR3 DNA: TGTGCCAGCAGCTTAGAAGCAGGGGGCTACTCCTACGAGCAGTACTTC

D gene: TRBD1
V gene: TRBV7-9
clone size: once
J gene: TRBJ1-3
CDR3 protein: CASSVGTGTGNTIYF
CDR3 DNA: TGCGCCAGCAGCGTAGGGACAGGGACTGGAAACACCATATATTTT

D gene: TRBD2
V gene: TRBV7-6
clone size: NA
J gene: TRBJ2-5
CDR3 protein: CASSLTSGGGQETQYF
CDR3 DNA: TGTGCCAGCAGCTTGACTAGCGGGGGGGGACAAGAGACCCAGTACTTC

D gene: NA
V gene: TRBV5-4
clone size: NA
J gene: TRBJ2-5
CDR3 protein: CASSLELAGETQYF
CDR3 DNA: TGTGCCAGCAGCTTGGAACTAGCAGGAGAGACCCAGTACTTC

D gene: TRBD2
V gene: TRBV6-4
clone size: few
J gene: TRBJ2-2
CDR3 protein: CASSLRPSGGFSGELFF
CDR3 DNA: TGTGCCAGCTCCCTTCGCCCTAGCGGTGGGTTCTCCGGGGAGCTGTTTTTT